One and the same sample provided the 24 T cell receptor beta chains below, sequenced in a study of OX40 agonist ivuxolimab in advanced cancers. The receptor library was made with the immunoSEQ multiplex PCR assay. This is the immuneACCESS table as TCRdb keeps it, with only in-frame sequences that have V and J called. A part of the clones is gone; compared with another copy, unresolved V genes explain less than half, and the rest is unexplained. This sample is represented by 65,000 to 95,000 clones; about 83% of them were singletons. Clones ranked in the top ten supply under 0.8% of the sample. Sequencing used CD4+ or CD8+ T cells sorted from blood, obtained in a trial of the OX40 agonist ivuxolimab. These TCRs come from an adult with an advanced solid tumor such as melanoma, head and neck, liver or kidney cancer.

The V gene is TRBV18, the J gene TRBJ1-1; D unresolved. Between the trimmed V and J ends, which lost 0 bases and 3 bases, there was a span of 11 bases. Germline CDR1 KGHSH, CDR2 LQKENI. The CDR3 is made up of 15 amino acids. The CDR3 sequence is CASSPPIRRDTEAFF. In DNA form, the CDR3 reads TGTGCCAGCTCACCACCCATCAGGAGGGACACTGAAGCTTTCTTT.

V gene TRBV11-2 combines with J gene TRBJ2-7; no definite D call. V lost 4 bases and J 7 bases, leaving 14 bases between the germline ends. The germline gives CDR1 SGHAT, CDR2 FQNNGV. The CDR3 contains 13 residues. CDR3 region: CASSSGPGQEQYF. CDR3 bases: TGTGCCAGCAGCTCCGGCCCCGGTCAGGAGCAGTACTTC.

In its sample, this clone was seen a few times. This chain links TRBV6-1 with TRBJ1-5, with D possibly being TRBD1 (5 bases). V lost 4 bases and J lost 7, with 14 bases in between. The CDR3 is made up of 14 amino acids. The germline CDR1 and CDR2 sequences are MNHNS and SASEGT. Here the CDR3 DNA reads TGTGCCAGCAGTGGGGCAGGGCCCATGCAGCCCCAGCATTTT. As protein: CASSGAGPMQPQHF.

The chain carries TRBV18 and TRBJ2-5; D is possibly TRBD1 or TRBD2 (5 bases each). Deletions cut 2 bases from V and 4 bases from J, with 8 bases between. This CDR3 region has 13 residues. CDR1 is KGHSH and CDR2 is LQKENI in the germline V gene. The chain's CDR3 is CASSPGGGETQYF. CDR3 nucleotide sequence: TGTGCCAGCTCACCAGGTGGGGGAGAGACCCAGTACTTC.

The CDR3, as DNA: TGTGCCAGCAGTGGAGGGGGACAGCCGGGTGAAAAACTGTTTTTT. Translated: CASSGGGQPGEKLFF. The J gene is TRBJ1-4, the V gene TRBV2; 7 nucleotides agree with TRBD1. The CDR3 extends over 15 amino acids. Looked up from germline, CDR1 is SNHLY and CDR2 is FYNNEI. V was pared by 4 bases and J by 7 bases, with 9 bases of the junction left unmatched.

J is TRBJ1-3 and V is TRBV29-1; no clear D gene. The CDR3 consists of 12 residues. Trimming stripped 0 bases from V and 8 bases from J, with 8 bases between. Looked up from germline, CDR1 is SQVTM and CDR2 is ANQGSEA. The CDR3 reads CSVEDAVDTIYF. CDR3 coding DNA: TGCAGCGTTGAAGACGCGGTGGACACCATATATTTT. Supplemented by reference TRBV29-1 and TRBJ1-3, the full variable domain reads SAVISQKPSRDICQRGTSLTIQCQVDSQVTMMFWYRQQPGQSLTLIATANQGSEATYESGFVIDKFPISRPNLTFSTLTVSNMSPEDSSIYLCSVEDAVDTIYFGEGSWLTVV.

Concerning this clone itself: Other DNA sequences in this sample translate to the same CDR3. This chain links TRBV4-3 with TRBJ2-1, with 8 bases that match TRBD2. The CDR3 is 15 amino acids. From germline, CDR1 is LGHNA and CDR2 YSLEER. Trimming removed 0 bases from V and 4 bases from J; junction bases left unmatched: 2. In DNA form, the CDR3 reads TGCGCCAGCAGCCAAGATCTAGCGGGTTACAATGAGCAGTTCTTC. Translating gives CASSQDLAGYNEQFF.

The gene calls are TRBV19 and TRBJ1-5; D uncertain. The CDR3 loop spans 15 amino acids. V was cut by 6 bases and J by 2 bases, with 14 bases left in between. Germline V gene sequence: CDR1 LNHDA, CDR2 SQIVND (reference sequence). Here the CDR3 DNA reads TGTGCCAGTAGACCCGGATTTGGCGGCAATCAGCCCCAGCATTTT. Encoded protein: CASRPGFGGNQPQHF.

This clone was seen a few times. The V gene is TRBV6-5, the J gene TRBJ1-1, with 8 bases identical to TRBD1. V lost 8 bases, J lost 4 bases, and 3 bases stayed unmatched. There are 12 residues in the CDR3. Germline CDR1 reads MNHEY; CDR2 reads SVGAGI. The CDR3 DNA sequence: TGTGCCAGCGGGACAGGTGGCACTGAAGCTTTCTTT. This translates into CASGTGGTEAFF.

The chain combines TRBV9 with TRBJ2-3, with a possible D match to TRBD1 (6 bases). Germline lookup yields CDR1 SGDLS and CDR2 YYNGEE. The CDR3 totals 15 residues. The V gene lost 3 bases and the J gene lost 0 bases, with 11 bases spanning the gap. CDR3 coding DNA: TGTGCCAGCAGCGGGGGGCGCCGGAGCACAGATACGCAGTATTTT. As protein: CASSGGRRSTDTQYF.

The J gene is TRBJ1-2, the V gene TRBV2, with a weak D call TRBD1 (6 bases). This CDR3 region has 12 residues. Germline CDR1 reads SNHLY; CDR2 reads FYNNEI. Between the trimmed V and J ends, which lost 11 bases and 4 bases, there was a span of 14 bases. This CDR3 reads CAGGTIPYGYTF. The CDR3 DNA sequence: TGTGCCGGGGGCACCATCCCCTATGGCTACACCTTC.

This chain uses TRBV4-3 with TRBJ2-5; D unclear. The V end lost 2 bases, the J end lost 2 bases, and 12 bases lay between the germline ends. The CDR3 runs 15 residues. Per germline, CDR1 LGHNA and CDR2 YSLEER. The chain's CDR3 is CASSQRAATQETQYF. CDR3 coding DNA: TGCGCCAGCAGCCAACGGGCGGCCACACAAGAGACCCAGTACTTC.

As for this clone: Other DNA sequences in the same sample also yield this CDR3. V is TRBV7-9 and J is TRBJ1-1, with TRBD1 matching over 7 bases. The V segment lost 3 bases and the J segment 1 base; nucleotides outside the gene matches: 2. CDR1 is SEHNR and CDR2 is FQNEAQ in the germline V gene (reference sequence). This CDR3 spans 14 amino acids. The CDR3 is CASSFGTANTEAFF. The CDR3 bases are TGTGCCAGCAGCTTTGGGACAGCGAACACTGAAGCTTTCTTT.

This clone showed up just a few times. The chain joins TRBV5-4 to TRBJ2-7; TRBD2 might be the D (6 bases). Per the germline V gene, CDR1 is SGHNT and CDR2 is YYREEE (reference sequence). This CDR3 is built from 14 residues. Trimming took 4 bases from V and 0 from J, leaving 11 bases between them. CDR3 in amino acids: CASSAQEGSYEQYF. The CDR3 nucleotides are TGTGCCAGCAGCGCCCAGGAGGGCTCCTACGAGCAGTACTTC.

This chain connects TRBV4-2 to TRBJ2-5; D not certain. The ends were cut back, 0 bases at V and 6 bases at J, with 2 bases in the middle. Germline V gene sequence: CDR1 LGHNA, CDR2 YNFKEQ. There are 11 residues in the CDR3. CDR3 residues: CASSQEKTQYF. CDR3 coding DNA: TGTGCCAGCAGCCAAGAGAAGACCCAGTACTTC.

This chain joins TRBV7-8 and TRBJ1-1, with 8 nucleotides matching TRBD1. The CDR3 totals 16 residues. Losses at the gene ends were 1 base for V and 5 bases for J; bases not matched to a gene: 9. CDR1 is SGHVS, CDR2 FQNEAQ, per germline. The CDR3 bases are TGTGCCAGCAGCTTAGAAGGTCAGGGGGCGAGAACTGAAGCTTTCTTT. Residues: CASSLEGQGARTEAFF.

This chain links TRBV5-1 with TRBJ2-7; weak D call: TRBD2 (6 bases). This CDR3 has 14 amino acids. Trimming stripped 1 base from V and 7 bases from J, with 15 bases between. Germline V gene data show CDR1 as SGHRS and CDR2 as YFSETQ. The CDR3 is CASSLKEGIGEQYF. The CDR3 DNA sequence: TGCGCCAGCAGCTTGAAGGAGGGGATCGGGGAGCAGTACTTC.

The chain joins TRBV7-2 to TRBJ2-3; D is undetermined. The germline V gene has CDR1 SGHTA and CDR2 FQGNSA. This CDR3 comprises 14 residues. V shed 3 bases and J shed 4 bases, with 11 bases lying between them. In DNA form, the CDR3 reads TGTGCCAGCAGCTTTACCGCGTCCGCAGATACGCAGTATTTT. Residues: CASSFTASADTQYF.

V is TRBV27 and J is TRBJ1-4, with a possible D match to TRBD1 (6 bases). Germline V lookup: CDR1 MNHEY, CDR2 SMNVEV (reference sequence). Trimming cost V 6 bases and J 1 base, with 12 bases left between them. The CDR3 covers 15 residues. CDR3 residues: CASRREGETNEKLFF. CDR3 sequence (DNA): TGTGCCAGCAGAAGGGAGGGGGAAACTAATGAAAAACTGTTTTTT. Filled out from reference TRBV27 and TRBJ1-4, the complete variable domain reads EAQVTQNPRYLITVTGKKLTVTCSQNMNHEYMSWYRQDPGLGLRQIYYSMNVEVTDKGDVPEGYKVSRKEKRNFPLILESPSPNQTSLYFCASRREGETNEKLFFGSGTQLSVL.

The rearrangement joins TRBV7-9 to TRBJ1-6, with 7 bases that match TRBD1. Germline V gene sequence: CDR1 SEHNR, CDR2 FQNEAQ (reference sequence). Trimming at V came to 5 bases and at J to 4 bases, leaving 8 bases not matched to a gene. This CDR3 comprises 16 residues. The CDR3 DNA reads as TGTGCCAGCAGCCGTGGACAGGAGCTTTATAATTCACCCCTCCACTTT. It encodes CASSRGQELYNSPLHF.

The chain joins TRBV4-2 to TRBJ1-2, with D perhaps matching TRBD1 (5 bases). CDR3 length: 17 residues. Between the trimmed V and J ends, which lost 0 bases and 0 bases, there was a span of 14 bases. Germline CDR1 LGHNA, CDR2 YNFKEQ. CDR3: CASSQDRLQAANYGYTF. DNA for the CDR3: TGTGCCAGCAGCCAAGATCGGTTACAGGCCGCTAACTATGGCTACACCTTC.

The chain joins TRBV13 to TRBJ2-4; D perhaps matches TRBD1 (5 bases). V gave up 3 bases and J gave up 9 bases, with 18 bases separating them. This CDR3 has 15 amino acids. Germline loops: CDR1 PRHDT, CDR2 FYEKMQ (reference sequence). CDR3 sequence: CASSLGQGTLGIQYF. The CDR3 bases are TGTGCCAGCAGCTTGGGCCAGGGAACCCTGGGCATTCAGTACTTC.

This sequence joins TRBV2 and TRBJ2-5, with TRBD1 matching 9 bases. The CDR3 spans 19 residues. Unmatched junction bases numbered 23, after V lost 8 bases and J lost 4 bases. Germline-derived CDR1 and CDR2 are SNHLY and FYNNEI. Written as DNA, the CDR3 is TGTGCCAGCGTAGGCCGAAAGGCCGGGACAGGGAAATATCGAGAGACCCAGTACTTC. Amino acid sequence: CASVGRKAGTGKYRETQYF.

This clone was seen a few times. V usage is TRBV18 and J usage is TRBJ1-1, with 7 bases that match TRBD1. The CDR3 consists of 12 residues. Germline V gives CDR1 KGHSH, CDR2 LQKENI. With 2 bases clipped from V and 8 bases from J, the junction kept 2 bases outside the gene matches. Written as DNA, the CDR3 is TGTGCCAGCTCACCAAGGGGGCCCGAAGCTTTCTTT. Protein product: CASSPRGPEAFF.